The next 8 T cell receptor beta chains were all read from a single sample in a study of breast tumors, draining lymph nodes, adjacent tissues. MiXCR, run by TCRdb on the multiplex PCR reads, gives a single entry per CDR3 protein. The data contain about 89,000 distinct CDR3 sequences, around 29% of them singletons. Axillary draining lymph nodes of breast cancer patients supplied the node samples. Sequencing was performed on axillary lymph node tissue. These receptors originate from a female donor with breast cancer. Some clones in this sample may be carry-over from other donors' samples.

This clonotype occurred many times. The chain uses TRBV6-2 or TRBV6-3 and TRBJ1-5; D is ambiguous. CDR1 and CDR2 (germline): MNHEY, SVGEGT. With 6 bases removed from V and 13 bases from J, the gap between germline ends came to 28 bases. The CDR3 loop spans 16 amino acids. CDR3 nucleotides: TGTGCCAGCAGCCCCGACTGGGGAGCCGAGCCCATACGGCAGCATTTT. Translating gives CASSPDWGAEPIRQHF.

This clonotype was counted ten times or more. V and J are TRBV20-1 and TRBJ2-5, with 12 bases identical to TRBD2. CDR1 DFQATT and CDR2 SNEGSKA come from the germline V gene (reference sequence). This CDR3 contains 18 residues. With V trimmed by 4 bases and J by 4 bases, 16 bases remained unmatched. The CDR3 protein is CSANPGLAGWVGRETQYF. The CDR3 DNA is TGCAGTGCTAATCCGGGACTAGCGGGCTGGGTTGGGCGAGAGACCCAGTACTTC.

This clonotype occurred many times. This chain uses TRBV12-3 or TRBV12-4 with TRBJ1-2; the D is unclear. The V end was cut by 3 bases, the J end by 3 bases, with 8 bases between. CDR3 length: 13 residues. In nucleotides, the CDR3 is TGTGCCAGCAGTTTTGGGCAGGACTATGGCTACACCTTC. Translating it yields CASSFGQDYGYTF.

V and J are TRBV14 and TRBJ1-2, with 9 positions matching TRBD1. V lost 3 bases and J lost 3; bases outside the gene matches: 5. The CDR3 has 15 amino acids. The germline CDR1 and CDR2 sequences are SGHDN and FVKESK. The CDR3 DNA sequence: TGTGCCAGCAGCCACGTGGGACAGGGCTACTATGGCTACACCTTC. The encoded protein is CASSHVGQGYYGYTF.

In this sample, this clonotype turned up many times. The CDR3 loop is CASSLDGLAGAKNIQYF. The DNA of the CDR3 is TGCGCCAGCAGCTTGGACGGACTAGCGGGAGCCAAAAACATTCAGTACTTC. This chain connects TRBV5-1 to TRBJ2-4; 11 nucleotides agree with TRBD2. Germline V gene lookup returns CDR1 SGHRS and CDR2 YFSETQ. V dropped 0 bases and J dropped 0; count of bases not matched to a gene: 2. CDR3 length: 17 amino acids.

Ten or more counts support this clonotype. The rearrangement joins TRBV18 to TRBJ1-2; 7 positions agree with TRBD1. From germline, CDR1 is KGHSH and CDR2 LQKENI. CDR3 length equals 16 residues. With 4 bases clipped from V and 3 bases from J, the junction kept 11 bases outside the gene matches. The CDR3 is CASSLEQGRLDYGYTF. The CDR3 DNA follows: TGTGCCAGCTCACTAGAACAGGGGCGGTTGGACTATGGCTACACCTTC. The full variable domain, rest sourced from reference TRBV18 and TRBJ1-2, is NAGVMQNPRHLVRRRGQEARLRCSPMKGHSHVYWYRQLPEEGLKFMVYLQKENIIDESGMPKERFSAEFPKEGPSILRIQQVVRGDSAAYFCASSLEQGRLDYGYTFGSGTRLTVV.

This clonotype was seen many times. CDR3 coding DNA: TGCGCCAGCAGAGAAGGGGACGGTAAAAAACTGTTTTTT. As protein: CASREGDGKKLFF. This chain links TRBV5-1 with TRBJ1-4; tentatively, D is TRBD1 (5 bases). Trimming removed 5 bases at V and 9 bases at J, with 14 bases between. Germline V lookup: CDR1 SGHRS, CDR2 YFSETQ. The CDR3 consists of 13 residues.

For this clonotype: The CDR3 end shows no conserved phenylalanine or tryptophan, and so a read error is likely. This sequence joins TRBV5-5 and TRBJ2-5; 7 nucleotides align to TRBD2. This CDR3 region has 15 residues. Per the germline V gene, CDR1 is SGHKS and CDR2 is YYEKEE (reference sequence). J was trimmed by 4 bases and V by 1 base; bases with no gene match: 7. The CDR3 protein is CASSLTSAKGETQYL. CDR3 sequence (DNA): TGTGCCAGCAGCTTGACTAGCGCGAAGGGAGAGACCCAGTACCTC.